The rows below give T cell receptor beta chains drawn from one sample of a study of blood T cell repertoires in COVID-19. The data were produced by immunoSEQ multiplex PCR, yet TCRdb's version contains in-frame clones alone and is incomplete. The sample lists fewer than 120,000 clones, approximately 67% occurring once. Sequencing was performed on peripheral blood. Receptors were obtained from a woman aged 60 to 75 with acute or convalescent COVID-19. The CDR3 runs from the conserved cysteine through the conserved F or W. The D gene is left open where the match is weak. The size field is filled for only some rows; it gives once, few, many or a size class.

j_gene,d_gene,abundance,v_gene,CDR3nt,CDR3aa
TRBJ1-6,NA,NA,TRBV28,TGTGCCAGCAGTTTTCGGGGTTCCTATAATTCACCCCTCCACTTT,CASSFRGSYNSPLHF
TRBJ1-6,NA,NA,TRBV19,TGTGCCAGTAGTATAGAAGGGGCCGCCTATAATTCACCCCTCCACTTT,CASSIEGAAYNSPLHF
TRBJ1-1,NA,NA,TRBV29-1,TGCAGCGTTGTAGATTGGGGGCGGACTGAAGCTTTCTTT,CSVVDWGRTEAFF
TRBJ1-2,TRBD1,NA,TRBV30,TGTGCCTGGAGTGTTACCGGGACAGGGAATTCCTATGGCTACACCTTC,CAWSVTGTGNSYGYTF
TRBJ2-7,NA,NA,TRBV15,TGTGCCACCAGCAACGCCCGGGTAGGGGCGATGTCCTACGAGCAGTACTTC,CATSNARVGAMSYEQYF
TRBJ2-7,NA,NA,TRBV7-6,TGTGCCAGCAGCCGGGGAGGGGGGGCGCAGTCGGCCTACGAGCAGTACTTC,CASSRGGGAQSAYEQYF
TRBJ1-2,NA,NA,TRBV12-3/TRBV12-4,TGTGCCAGCAGGGTGGTGGGGGCTCCTGGCTACACCTTC,CASRVVGAPGYTF
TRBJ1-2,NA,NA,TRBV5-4,TGTGCCAGCAGCTTGACAGGGTTATCCTATGGCTACACCTTC,CASSLTGLSYGYTF
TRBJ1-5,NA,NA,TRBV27,TGTGCCAGCAGTTCAGGCAATCAGCCCCAGCATTTT,CASSSGNQPQHF
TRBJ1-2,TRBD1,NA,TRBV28,TGTGCCAGCAGTTCGACAGGGGGCTATGGCTACACCTTC,CASSSTGGYGYTF
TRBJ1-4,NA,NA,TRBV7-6,TGTGCCAGCAGCTTAGATACGGGAACTAATGAAAAACTGTTTTTT,CASSLDTGTNEKLFF
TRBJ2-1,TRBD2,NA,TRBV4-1,TGCGCCAGCAGCCAAGAACTGAGCGGGGGGTTTGTCAATGAGCAGTTCTTC,CASSQELSGGFVNEQFF
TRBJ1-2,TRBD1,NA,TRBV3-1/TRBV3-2,TGTGCCAGCAGCGCCCGGGACAGGGGAGGTGGCTACACCTTC,CASSARDRGGGYTF
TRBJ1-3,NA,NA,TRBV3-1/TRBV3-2,TGTGCCAGCAGCCAAGTTTGGTCCGGTTCTGGAAACACCATATATTTT,CASSQVWSGSGNTIYF
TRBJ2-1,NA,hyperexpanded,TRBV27,TGTGCCAGCAGTTTAACTGGACACTCCTACAATGAGCAGTTCTTC,CASSLTGHSYNEQFF
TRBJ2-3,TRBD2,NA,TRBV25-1,TGTGCCAGCAGTGATTGGACTAGCGGGGGCAGGGGCACAGATACGCAGTATTTT,CASSDWTSGGRGTDTQYF
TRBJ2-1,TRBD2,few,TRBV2,TGTGCCAGCAGTCAGGGGCTAGCGGGGGGACTGAGCTCCTACAATGAGCAGTTCTTC,CASSQGLAGGLSSYNEQFF
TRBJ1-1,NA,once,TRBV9,TGTGCCAGCAGCCCCAAGAGGGAGAACACTGAAGCTTTCTTT,CASSPKRENTEAFF
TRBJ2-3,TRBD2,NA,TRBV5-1,TGCGCCAGCAGCTCTCGACTAGCGGGGCTCGCTAGCACAGATACGCAGTATTTT,CASSSRLAGLASTDTQYF
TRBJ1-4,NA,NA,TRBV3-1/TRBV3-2,TGTGCCAGCAGCCAGGCGACGGGATCAACTAATGAAAAACTGTTTTTT,CASSQATGSTNEKLFF
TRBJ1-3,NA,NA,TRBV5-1,TGCGCCAGCAGCTCCCGAGGCTCTGGAAACACCATATATTTT,CASSSRGSGNTIYF
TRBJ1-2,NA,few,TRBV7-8,TGTGCCAGCAGCTTATTCGGGGGAGACTATGGCTACACCTTC,CASSLFGGDYGYTF
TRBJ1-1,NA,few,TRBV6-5,TGTGCCAGCAGGCAGGGTTCGTGGTTCACTGAAGCTTTCTTT,CASRQGSWFTEAFF
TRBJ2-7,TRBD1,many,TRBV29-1,TGCAGCGTTTCCGGGACAGGGACGCACGAGCAGTACTTC,CSVSGTGTHEQYF
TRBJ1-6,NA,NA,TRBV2,TGTGCCAGCACCGCTATTGCGGGGGCCAGGGGTTCACCCCTCCACTTT,CASTAIAGARGSPLHF
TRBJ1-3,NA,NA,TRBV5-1,TGCGCCAGCAGCTTGGGCGGCAGGGCAGGTGGAAACACCATATATTTT,CASSLGGRAGGNTIYF
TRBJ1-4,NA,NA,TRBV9,TGTGCCAGCAGCGTAGGAGTCAGGGCAAGATTCTTT,CASSVGVRARFF
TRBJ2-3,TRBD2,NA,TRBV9,TGTGCCAGCAGCCCCCTAGCGGGGGGCGGCACAGATACGCAGTATTTT,CASSPLAGGGTDTQYF
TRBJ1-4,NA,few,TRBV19,TGTGCCAGTAGCCGGACAGAATATGCAACTAATGAAAAACTGTTTTTT,CASSRTEYATNEKLFF
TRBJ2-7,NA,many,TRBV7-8,TGTGCCAGCAGCTTAGGAGTGGCGGGGGAGCAGTACTTC,CASSLGVAGEQYF
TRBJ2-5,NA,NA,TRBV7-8,TGTGCCAGCAGCTTAGGTGACTATAAAGAGACCCAGTACTTC,CASSLGDYKETQYF
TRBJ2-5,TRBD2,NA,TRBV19,TGTGCCACAAGGGGACTAGCGGGGGAAGAGACCCAGTACTTC,CATRGLAGEETQYF
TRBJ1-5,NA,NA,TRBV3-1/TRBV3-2,TGTGCCAGCACTCCGGGGAAAGCTCAGCCCCAGCATTTT,CASTPGKAQPQHF
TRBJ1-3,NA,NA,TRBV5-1,TGCGCCAGCAGTCCTTCCCTCGGGGGGCGCGGGGTCAACACCATATATTTT,CASSPSLGGRGVNTIYF
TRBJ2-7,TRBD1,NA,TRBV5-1,TGCGCCAGCAGCTTGGGGGGACAGTCCTACGAGCAGTACTTC,CASSLGGQSYEQYF
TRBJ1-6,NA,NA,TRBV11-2,TGTGCCAGCAGCCAGTGGGGGGGCGATTCACCCCTCCACTTT,CASSQWGGDSPLHF
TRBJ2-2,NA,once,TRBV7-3,TGTGCCAGCAGCAGACTGCCGGGACTTGAGACCGGGGAGCTGTTTTTT,CASSRLPGLETGELFF
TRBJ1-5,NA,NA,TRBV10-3,TGTGCCATCACGGGGGATTTAAATCAGCCCCAGCATTTT,CAITGDLNQPQHF
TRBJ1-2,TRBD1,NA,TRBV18,TGTGCCAGCTCACTAACACAGGGGGTTTATGGCTACACCTTC,CASSLTQGVYGYTF
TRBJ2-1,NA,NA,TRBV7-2,TGTGCCAGCAGCCGATACAGAGATGAGCAGTTCTTC,CASSRYRDEQFF